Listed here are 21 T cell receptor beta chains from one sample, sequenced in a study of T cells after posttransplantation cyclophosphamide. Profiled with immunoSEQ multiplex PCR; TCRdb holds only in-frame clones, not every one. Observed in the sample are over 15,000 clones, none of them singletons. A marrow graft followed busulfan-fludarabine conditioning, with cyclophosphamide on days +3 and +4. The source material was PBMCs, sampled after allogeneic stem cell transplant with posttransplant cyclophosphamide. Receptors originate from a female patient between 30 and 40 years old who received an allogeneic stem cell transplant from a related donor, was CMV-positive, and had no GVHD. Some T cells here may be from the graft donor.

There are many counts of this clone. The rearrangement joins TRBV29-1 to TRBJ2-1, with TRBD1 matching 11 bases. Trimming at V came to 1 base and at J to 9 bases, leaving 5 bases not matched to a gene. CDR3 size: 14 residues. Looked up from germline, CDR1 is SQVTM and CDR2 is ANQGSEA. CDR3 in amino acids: CSVEGRTGGLEQFF. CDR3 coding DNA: TGCAGCGTTGAAGGGCGGACAGGGGGCCTTGAGCAGTTCTTC.

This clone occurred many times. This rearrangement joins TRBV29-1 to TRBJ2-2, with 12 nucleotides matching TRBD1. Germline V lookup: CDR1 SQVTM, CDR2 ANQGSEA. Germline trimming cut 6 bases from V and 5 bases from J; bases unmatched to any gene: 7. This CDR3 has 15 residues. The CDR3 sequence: CSVGTGGAWTGELFF. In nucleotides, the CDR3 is TGCAGCGTGGGGACAGGGGGCGCGTGGACCGGGGAGCTGTTTTTT.

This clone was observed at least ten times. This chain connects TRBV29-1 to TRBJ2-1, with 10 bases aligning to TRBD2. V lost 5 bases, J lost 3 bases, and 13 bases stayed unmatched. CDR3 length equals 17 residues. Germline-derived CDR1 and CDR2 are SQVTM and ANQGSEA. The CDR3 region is CSVFNTGAGGNYNEQFF. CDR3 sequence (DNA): TGCAGCGTTTTTAACACCGGAGCGGGAGGGAACTACAATGAGCAGTTCTTC.

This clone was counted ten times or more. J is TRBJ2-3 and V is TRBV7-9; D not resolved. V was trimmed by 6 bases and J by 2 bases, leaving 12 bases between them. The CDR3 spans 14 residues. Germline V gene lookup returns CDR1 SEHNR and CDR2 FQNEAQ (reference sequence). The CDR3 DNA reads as TGTGCCAGCAGACCCGGAGACCTCACAGATACGCAGTATTTT. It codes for CASRPGDLTDTQYF.

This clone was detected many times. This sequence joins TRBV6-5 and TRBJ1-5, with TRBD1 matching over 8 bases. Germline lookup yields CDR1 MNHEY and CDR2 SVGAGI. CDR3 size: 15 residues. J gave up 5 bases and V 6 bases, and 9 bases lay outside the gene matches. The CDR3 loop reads CASSSDRELDQPQHF. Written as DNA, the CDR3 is TGTGCCAGCAGCTCGGACAGGGAATTAGATCAGCCCCAGCATTTT.

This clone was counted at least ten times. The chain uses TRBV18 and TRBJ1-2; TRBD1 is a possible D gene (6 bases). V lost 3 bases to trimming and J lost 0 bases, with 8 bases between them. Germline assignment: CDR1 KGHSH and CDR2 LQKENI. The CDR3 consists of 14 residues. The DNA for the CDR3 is TGTGCCAGCTCACCGGACAGAGCTAACTATGGCTACACCTTC. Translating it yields CASSPDRANYGYTF.

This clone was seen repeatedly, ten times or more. CDR3 sequence: CASSSEGLAGVNEQFF. Written as DNA, the CDR3 is TGTGCCAGCAGTTCGGAGGGACTAGCGGGAGTCAATGAGCAGTTCTTC. The chain joins TRBV6-5 to TRBJ2-1; 14 nucleotides align to TRBD2. Germline loops: CDR1 MNHEY, CDR2 SVGAGI. This CDR3 spans 16 amino acids. Germline trimming cut 4 bases from V and 6 bases from J; bases unmatched to any gene: 5.

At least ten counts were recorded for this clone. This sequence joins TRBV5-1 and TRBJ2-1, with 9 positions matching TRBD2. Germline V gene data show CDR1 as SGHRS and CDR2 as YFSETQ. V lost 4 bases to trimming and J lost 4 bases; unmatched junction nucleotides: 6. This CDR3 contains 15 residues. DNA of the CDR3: TGCGCCAGCAGCCCAGTTAGCGGGAGTTACAATGAGCAGTTCTTC. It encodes CASSPVSGSYNEQFF.

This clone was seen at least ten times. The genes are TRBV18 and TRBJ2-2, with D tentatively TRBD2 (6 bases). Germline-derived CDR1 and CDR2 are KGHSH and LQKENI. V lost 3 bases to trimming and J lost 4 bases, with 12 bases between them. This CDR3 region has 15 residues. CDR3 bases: TGTGCCAGCTCACCGACCGGGACTCGCACCGGGGAGCTGTTTTTT. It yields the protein CASSPTGTRTGELFF.

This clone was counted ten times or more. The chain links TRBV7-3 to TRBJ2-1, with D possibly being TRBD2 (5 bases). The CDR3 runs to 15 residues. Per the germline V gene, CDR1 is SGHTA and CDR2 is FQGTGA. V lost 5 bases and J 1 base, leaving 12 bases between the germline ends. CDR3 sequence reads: CASSEGGNSYNEQFF. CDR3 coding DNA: TGTGCCAGCAGCGAGGGTGGAAATTCCTACAATGAGCAGTTCTTC.

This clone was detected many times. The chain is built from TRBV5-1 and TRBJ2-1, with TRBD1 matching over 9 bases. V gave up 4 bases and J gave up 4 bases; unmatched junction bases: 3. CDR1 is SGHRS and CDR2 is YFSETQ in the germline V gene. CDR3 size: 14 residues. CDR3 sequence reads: CASSLTGGYNEQFF. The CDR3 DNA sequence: TGCGCCAGCAGCCTGACAGGGGGATACAATGAGCAGTTCTTC.

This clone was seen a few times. CDR3 nucleotides: TGTGCCAGCAGCTCTACCCTCGGGAGCGTTGAGCAGTTCTTC. Translating it yields CASSSTLGSVEQFF. The rearrangement joins TRBV7-2 to TRBJ2-1; D possibly corresponds to TRBD2 (6 bases). Germline V gene sequence: CDR1 SGHTA, CDR2 FQGNSA. The CDR3 spans 14 residues. Deletions cut 4 bases from V and 9 bases from J, with 16 bases between.

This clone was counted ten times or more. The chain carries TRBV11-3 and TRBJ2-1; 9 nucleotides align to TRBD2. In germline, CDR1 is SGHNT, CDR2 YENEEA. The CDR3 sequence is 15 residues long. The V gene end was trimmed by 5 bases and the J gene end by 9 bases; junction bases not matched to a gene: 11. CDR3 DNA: TGTGCCAGCAGCCCCGGGGTGGCGGGAGGGGGTGAGCAGTTCTTC. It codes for CASSPGVAGGGEQFF.

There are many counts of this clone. CDR3 DNA: TGCGCCAGCAGCTTGGAGCCTAGCGGATACGACAATGAGCAGTTCTTC. The encoded protein is CASSLEPSGYDNEQFF. The chain carries TRBV5-1 and TRBJ2-1, with 7 positions matching TRBD2. The germline CDR1 and CDR2 sequences are SGHRS and YFSETQ. V gave up 0 bases and J gave up 5 bases; unmatched junction bases: 8. This CDR3 spans 16 amino acids. The full variable domain, completed using reference TRBV5-1 and TRBJ2-1, is KAGVTQTPRYLIKTRGQQVTLSCSPISGHRSVSWYQQTPGQGLQFLFEYFSETQRNKGNFPGRFSGRQFSNSRSEMNVSTLELGDSALYLCASSLEPSGYDNEQFFGPGTRLTVL.

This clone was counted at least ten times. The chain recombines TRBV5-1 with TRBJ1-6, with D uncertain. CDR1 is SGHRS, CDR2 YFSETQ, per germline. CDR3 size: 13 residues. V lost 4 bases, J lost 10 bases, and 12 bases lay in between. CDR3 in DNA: TGCGCCAGCAGCGAAGGACGAGGGTCACCCCTCCACTTT. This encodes CASSEGRGSPLHF.

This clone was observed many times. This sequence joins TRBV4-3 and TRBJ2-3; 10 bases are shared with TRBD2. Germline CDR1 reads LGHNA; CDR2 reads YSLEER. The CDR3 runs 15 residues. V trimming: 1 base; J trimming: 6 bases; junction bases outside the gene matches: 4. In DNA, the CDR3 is TGCGCCAGCAGCCAAGTACCGGGACTAGCGGATACGCAGTATTTT. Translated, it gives CASSQVPGLADTQYF.

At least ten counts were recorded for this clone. As DNA, the CDR3 is TGTGCCAGCAGCTTGGACTCCCGGGACAGGTATACAAGGGGGTCTGGAAACACCATATATTTT. Translated, it gives CASSLDSRDRYTRGSGNTIYF. The J gene is TRBJ1-3, the V gene TRBV21-1; the table's D gene call, TRBD1, was not cross checked with the DNA. TRBV21-1 has pseudogene status. The CDR3 is 21 amino acids.

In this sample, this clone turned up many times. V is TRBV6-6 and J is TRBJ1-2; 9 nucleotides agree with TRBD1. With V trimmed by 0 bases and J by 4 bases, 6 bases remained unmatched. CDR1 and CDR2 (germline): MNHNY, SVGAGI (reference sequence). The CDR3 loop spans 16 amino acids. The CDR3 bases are TGTGCCAGCAGTTACTCCGGGACAGGGTTCATCTATGGCTACACCTTC. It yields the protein CASSYSGTGFIYGYTF.

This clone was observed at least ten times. In DNA, the CDR3 is TGTGCCAGCAGTTTTGCTAGCGGACACGAAGCTTTCTTT. It yields the protein CASSFASGHEAFF. The chain uses TRBV7-9 and TRBJ1-1; TRBD1 is a possible D gene (5 bases). The germline gives CDR1 SEHNR, CDR2 FQNEAQ (reference sequence). Trimming removed 6 bases from V and 8 bases from J, with 16 bases in between. The CDR3 is 13 amino acids.

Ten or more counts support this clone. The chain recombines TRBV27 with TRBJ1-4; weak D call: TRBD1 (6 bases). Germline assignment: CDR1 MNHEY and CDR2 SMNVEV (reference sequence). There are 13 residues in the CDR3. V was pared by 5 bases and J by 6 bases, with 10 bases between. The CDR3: CASSGQLDEKLFF. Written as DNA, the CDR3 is TGTGCCAGCAGTGGACAGTTGGATGAAAAACTGTTTTTT.

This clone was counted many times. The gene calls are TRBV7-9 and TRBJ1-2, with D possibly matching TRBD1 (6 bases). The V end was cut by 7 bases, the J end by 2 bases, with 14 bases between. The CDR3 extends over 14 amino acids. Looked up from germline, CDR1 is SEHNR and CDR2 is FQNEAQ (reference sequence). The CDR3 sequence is CASNSRGANYGYTF. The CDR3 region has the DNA TGTGCCAGCAACTCCCGGGGGGCGAACTATGGCTACACCTTC.